Ten or more counts support the clone carrying this T cell receptor beta chain. Its target is unknown. The source of the sample is a study of T cells after yellow fever vaccination. General observations from the study: Weaker overall was a secondary response that nonetheless peaked faster, on day 5 versus 15.

TCRdb called the 5' RACE reads again in MiXCR, with one record for every CDR3 protein. Counted here are about 30,000 distinct CDR3 sequences, around 4.6% occurring once; the ten biggest clones make up under 50%. CDR3 size: 14 residues. CDR1 is MNHNS and CDR2 is SASEGT in the germline V gene. Trimming removed 5 bases from V and 2 bases from J; junction bases left unmatched: 6. This chain connects TRBV6-1 to TRBJ2-7; 7 bases map to TRBD1. The sample was CD8+ T cells sorted from PBMCs, taken 10 days after the yellow fever booster vaccination. The source of this sequence is a young man who received the YFV17D yellow fever vaccine. This CDR3 reads CASSQGGITYEQYF. The CDR3, as DNA: TGTGCCAGCAGTCAAGGGGGCATAACCTACGAGCAGTACTTC.